This record concerns one T cell receptor beta chain sequence. The target antigen is unknown. The V gene's germline CDR1 is SGHRS and CDR2 YFSETQ. Between the trimmed V and J ends, which lost 4 bases and 1 base, there was a span of 11 bases. The CDR3 totals 14 residues. PCR was performed using 60 Vbeta and 13 Jbeta primers. Produced via immunoSEQ multiplex PCR; TCRdb's table is partial and in-frame only. The table records 150,000 to 200,000 clones, approximately 76% of them present only once. Though probably carrying unrecorded immune exposures, donors were nominally healthy at sampling. The sample comes from a study of cytomegalovirus exposure and HLA in healthy donors. Study conclusions and caveats: Segments of the TCR beta V type were, in most cases, productive about 90% or about 30% of the time in an earlier analysis. Sequencing likely produced, as an artifact, a cluster of highly shared sequence variants. When a later analysis was performed, an Asian-associated ancestry cluster reportedly had fewer N-insertions than the roughly 700-donor mean.

V usage is TRBV5-1 and J usage is TRBJ1-1, with D maybe TRBD1 (5 bases). This TCR was recovered from a female donor in good health and CMV-seronegative. The sample was PBMCs. The CDR3 here is CASSSGGPNTEAFF. The DNA for the CDR3 is TGCGCCAGCAGCAGCGGGGGACCGAACACTGAAGCTTTCTTT.